This T cell receptor beta chain emerged from a study of blood T cell repertoires in COVID-19. Generated by immunoSEQ multiplex PCR, the TCRdb table keeps only in-frame clones and is missing some. The profile covers around 90,000 clones, with around 80% appearing a single time and roughly 20% taken by the ten largest. V was clipped by 4 bases and J by 2 bases; unmatched bases: 4. The CDR3 length is 14 residues. CDR1 is SGHRS, CDR2 YFSETQ, per germline. The chain links TRBV5-1 to TRBJ2-7, with 9 positions matching TRBD1. The receptor was derived from a human donor in a cohort sampled during active COVID-19. The sample was peripheral blood. Here the CDR3 DNA reads TGCGCCAGCAGCCTGGGACAGGGCCCCTACGAGCAGTACTTC. This sequence encodes CASSLGQGPYEQYF.